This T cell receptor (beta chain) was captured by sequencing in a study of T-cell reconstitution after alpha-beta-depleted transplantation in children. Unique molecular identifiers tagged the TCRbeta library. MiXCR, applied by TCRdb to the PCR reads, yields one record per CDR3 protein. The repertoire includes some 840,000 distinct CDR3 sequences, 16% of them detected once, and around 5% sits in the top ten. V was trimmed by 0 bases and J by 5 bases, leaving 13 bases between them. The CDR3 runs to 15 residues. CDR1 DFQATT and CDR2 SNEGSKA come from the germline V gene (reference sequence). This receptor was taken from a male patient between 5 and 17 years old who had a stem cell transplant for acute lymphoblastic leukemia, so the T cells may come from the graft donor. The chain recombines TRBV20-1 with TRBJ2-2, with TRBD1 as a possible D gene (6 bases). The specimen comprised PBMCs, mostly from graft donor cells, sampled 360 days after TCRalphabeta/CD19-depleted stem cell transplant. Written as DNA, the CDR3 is TGCAGTGCTAGAGAGAACCGCAGGGGAACCGGGGAGCTGTTTTTT. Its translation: CSARENRRGTGELFF.